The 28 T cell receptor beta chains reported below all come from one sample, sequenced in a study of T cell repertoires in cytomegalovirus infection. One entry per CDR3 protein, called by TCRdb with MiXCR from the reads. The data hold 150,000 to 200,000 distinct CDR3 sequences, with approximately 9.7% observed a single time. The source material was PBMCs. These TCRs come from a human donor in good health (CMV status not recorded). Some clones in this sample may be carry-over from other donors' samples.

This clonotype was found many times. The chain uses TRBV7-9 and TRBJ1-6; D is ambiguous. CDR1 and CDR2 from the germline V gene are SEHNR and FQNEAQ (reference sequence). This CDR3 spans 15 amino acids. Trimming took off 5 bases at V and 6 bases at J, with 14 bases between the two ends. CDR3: CASSPRGHGNSPLHF. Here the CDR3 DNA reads TGTGCCAGCAGCCCCCGCGGGCATGGTAATTCACCCCTCCACTTT.

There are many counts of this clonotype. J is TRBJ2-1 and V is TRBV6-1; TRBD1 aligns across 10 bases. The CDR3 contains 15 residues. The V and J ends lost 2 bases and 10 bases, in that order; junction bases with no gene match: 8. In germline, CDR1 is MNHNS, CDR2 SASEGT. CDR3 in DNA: TGTGCCAGCAGTGAAAGGTCGGGACAGGGGTGGGAGCAGTTCTTC. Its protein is CASSERSGQGWEQFF.

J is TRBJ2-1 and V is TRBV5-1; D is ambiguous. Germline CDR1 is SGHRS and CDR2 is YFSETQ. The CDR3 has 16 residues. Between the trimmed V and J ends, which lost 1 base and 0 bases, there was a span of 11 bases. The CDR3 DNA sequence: TGCGCCAGCAGCTTGACCGGAACCCACTCCTACAATGAGCAGTTCTTC. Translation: CASSLTGTHSYNEQFF.

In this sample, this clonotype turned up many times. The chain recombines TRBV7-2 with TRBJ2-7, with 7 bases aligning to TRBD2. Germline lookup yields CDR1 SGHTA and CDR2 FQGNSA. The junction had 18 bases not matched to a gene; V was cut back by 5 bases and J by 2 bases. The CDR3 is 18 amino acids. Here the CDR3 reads CASSLHPPGLAAPYEQYF. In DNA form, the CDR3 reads TGTGCCAGCAGCCTGCACCCGCCAGGGCTAGCGGCCCCCTACGAGCAGTACTTC.

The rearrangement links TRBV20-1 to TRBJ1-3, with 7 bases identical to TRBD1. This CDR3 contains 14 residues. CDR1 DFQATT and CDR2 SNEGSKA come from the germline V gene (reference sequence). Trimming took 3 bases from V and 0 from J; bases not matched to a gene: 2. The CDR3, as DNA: TGCAGTGCTAGGACAGGGCACTCTGGAAACACCATATATTTT. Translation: CSARTGHSGNTIYF.

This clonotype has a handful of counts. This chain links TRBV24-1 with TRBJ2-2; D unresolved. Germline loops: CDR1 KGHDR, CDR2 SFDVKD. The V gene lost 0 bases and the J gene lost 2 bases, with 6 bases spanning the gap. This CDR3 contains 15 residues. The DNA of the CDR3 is TGTGCCACCAGTGATTTGCTTACAAACACCGGGGAGCTGTTTTTT. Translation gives CATSDLLTNTGELFF.

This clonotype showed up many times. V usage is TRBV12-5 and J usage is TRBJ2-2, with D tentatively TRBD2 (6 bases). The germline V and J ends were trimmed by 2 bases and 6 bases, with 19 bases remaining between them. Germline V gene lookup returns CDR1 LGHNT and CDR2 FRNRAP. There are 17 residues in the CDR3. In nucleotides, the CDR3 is TGTGCTAGTGGTTTGATCATAGCGGAACGTTGGGCCGGGGAGCTGTTTTTT. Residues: CASGLIIAERWAGELFF.

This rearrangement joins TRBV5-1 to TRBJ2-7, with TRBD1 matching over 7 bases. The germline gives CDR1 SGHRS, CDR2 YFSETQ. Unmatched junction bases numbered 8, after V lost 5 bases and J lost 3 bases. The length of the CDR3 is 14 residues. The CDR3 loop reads CASRPGQEHYEQYF. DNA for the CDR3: TGCGCCAGCAGGCCTGGACAGGAGCACTACGAGCAGTACTTC.

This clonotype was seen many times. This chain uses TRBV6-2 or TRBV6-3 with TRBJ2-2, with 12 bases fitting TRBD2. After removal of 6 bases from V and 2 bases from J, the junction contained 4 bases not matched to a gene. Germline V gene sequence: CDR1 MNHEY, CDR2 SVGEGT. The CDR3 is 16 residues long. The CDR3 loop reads CASRSSGGANTGELFF. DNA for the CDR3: TGTGCCAGCAGGTCTAGCGGGGGGGCCAACACCGGGGAGCTGTTTTTT.

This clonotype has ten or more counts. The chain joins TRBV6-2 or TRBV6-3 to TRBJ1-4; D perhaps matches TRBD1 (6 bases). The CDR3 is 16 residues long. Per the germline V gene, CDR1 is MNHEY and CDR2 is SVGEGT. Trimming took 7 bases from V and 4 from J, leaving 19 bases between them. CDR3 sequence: CASTGQLGSFNEKLFF. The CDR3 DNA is TGTGCCAGCACCGGACAGCTCGGAAGTTTTAATGAAAAACTGTTTTTT.

The CDR3 nucleotides read TGCGCCAGCAGCCAGTCCTGGGGGGTCCGTGAGGAGCAGTACTTC. It encodes CASSQSWGVREEQYF. This rearrangement joins TRBV4-3 to TRBJ2-7, with a possible D match to TRBD2 (6 bases). There are 15 residues in the CDR3. V was trimmed by 3 bases and J by 7 bases, leaving 19 bases between them. The germline V gene has CDR1 LGHNA and CDR2 YSLEER.

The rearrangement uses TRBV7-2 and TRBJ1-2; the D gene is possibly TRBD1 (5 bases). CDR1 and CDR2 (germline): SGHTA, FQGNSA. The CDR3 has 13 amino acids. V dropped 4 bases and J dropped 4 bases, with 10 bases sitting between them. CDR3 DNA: TGTGCCAGCAGCTCGTCAGGGACCTATGGCTACACCTTC. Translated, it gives CASSSSGTYGYTF.

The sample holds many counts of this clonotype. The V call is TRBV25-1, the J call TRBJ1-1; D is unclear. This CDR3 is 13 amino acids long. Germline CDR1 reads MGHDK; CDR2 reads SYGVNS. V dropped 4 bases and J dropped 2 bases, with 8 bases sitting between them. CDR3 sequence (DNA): TGTGCCAGCAGTGTCAAGGTAAACACTGAAGCTTTCTTT. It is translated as CASSVKVNTEAFF.

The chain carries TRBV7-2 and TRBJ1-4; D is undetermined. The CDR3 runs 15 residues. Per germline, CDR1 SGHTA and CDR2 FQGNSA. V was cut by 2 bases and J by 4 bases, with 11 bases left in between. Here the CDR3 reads CASSLIARFNEKLFF. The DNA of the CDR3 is TGTGCCAGCAGCTTAATTGCCAGGTTTAATGAAAAACTGTTTTTT.

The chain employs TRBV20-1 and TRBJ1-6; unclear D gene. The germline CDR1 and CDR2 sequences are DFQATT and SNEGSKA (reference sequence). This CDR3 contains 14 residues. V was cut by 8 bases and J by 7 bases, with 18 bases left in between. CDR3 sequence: CSPPLGVGNSPLHF. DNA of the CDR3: TGCAGTCCCCCGCTCGGGGTGGGGAATTCACCCCTCCACTTT.

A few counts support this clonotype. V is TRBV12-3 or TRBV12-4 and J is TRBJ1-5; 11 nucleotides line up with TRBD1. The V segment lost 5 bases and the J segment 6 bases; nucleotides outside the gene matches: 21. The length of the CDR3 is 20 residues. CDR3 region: CASSQDRTGTGGHQRQPQHF. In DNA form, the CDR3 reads TGTGCCAGCAGTCAAGATAGAACCGGGACAGGGGGACATCAGCGTCAGCCCCAGCATTTT.

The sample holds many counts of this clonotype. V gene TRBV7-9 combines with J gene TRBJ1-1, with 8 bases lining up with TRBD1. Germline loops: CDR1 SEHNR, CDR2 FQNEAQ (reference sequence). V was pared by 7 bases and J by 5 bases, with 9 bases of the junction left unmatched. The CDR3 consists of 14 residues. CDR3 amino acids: CASIRTGTATEAFF. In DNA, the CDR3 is TGTGCCAGCATCAGGACAGGGACCGCGACTGAAGCTTTCTTT.

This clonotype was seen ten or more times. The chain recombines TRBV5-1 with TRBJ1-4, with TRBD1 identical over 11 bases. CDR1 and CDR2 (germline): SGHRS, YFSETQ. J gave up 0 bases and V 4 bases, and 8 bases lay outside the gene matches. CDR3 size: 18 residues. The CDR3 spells CASSPGQGGMTTNEKLFF. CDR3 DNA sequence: TGCGCCAGCAGCCCGGGACAGGGGGGGATGACAACTAATGAAAAACTGTTTTTT.

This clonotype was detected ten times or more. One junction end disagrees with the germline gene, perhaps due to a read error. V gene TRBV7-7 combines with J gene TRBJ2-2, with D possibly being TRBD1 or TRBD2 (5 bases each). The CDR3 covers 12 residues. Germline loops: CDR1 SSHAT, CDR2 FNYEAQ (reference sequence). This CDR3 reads CASSLGAGELFF. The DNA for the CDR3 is TGTGCTAGCAGCTTGGGGGCCGGGGAGCTGTTTTTT.

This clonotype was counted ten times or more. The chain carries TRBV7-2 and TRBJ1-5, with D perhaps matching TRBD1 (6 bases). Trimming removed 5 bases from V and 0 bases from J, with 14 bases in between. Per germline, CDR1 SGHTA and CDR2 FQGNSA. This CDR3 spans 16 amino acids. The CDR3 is CASSPWTDLSNQPQHF. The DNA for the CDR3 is TGTGCCAGCAGCCCTTGGACAGACCTTAGCAATCAGCCCCAGCATTTT.

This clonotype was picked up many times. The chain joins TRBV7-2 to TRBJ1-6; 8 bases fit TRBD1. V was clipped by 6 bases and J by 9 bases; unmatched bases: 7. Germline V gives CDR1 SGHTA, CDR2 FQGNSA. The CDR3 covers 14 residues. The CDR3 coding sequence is TGTGCCAGCAGTTCCGGGACAGGAATTTCACCCCTCCACTTT. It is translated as CASSSGTGISPLHF.

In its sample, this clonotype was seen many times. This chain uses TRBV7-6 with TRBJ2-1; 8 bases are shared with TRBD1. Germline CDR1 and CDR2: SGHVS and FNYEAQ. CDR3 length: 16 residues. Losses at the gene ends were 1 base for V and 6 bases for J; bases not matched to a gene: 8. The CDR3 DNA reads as TGTGCCAGCAGCTTAGTGTGGGACAGGCTTGCCAATGAGCAGTTCTTC. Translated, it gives CASSLVWDRLANEQFF.

CDR3 in amino acids: CSARVGQGSTDTQYF. The CDR3 DNA follows: TGCAGTGCTAGAGTGGGTCAGGGTAGCACAGATACGCAGTATTTT. The chain carries TRBV20-1 and TRBJ2-3; a possible D gene is TRBD1 (5 bases). The CDR3 spans 15 residues. V lost 1 base and J lost 0, with 11 bases in between. Germline CDR1 reads DFQATT; CDR2 reads SNEGSKA (reference sequence).

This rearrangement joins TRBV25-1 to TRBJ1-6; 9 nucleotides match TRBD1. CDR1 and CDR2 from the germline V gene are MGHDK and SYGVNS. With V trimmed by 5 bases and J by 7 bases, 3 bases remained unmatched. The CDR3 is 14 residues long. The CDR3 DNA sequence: TGTGCCAGCAGTTGGGACAGGGACAATTCACCCCTCCACTTT. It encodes CASSWDRDNSPLHF.

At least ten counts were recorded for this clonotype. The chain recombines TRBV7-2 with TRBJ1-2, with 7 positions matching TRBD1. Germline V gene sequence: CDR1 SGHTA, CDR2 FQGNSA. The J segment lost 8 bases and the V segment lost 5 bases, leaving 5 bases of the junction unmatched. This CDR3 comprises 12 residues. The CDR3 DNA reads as TGTGCCAGCAGCCTCACAGGGGAGGGCTACACCTTC. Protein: CASSLTGEGYTF.

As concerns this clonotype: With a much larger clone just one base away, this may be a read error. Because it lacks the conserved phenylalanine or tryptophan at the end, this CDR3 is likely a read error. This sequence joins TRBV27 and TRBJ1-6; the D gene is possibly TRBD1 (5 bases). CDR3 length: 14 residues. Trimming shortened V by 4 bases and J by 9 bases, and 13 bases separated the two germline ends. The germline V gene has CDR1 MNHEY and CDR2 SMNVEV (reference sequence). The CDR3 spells CASSYSGYGSPLHL. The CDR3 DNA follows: TGTGCCAGCAGTTACTCAGGGTATGGTTCACCCCTCCACTTG.

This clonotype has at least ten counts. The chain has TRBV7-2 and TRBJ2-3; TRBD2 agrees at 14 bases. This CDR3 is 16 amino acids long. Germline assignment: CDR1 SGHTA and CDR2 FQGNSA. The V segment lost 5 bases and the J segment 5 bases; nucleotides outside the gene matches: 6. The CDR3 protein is CASSPTSGRGGDTQYF. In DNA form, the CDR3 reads TGTGCCAGCAGCCCGACTAGCGGGAGGGGGGGAGATACGCAGTATTTT.

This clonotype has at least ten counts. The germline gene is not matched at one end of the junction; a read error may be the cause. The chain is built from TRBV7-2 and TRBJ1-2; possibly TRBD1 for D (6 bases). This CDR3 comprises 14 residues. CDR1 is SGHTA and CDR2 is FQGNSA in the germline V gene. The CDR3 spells CASSLTRTESPQNF. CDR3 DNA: TGTGCCAGCAGCTTAACCCGGACAGAAAGCCCTCAGAACTTC.